The T cell receptor (beta chain) described here comes from a study of OX40 agonist ivuxolimab in advanced cancers. Overall study: Patients received ivuxolimab, an intravenous treatment, every 2 weeks at 0.01 to 10 mg/kg. About 42% of patients had received prior checkpoint inhibitor therapy.

This CDR3 comprises 17 residues. The V and J ends lost 1 base and 1 base respectively, with 14 bases between them. Germline V gene sequence: CDR1 SGHNT, CDR2 YENEEA. On cycle 4 day 1 and cycle 7 day 1, as well as at baseline, blood was sampled. In the case of this clone: Its antigen is not identified.

Study-wide points: CD8+ T cells (on average) carried more expanded clones than CD4+ T cells.

Sequencing was performed with immunoSEQ multiplex PCR; in TCRdb, only in-frame clones are kept and a portion is missing. The sample holds over 35,000 clones; 75% to 85% are singletons and the top ten take around 4.2%. Sequencing was performed on CD4+ or CD8+ T cells sorted from blood, taken in a trial of the OX40 agonist ivuxolimab. This chain uses TRBV11-3 with TRBJ1-5; D remains unclear. The TCR originated in an adult with an advanced solid tumor such as melanoma, head and neck, liver or kidney cancer. CDR3 in amino acids: CASSLVEVLGSNQPQHF. Written as DNA, the CDR3 is TGTGCCAGCAGCTTAGTTGAGGTTTTGGGGAGCAATCAGCCCCAGCATTTT.